The source of this TCR beta chain is a study of OX40 agonist ivuxolimab in advanced cancers. Germline V gene data show CDR1 as PRHDT and CDR2 as FYEKMQ (reference sequence). This CDR3 has 17 residues. V lost 1 base and J lost 5; bases outside the gene matches: 11. Clones were sequenced by immunoSEQ multiplex PCR, and TCRdb holds only the in-frame ones, with some missing. This table has tens of thousands of clones, roughly 91% appearing once. Sequences were derived from CD4+ or CD8+ T cells sorted from blood, sampled in a trial of the OX40 agonist ivuxolimab. The genes are TRBV13 and TRBJ2-7; 10 bases are shared with TRBD2. The receptor's source is an adult with an advanced solid tumor such as melanoma, head and neck, liver or kidney cancer. CDR3 bases: TGTGCCAGCAGCTTAGTCGGGCTAGCGGGAGTCTCTGACGAGCAGTACTTC. Its translation: CASSLVGLAGVSDEQYF.